Below are 25 T cell receptor beta chains sequenced from a single sample in a study of glioma-infiltrating T cells. The iRepertoire nested amplicon-rescue multiplex PCR amplified TCR alpha and beta CDR3s from RNA. One entry per CDR3 protein results from TCRdb running MiXCR on the multiplex PCR reads. The sample holds 100,000 to 150,000 distinct CDR3 sequences, around 25% seen once. The sample comprised glioma tissue, nonneoplastic brain tissue, or PBMCs (not recorded which). These receptors all come from a human donor with low-grade glioma or glioblastoma, undergoing nonglioma brain surgery, or in good health (not recorded which).

In its sample, this clonotype was seen a few times. The rearrangement uses TRBV20-1 and TRBJ2-2; no clear D. Germline CDR1 reads DFQATT; CDR2 reads SNEGSKA (reference sequence). The CDR3 totals 14 residues. Trimming took 2 bases from V and 6 from J, leaving 13 bases between them. CDR3 loop: CSARRTPQAGELFF. The CDR3 DNA is TGCAGTGCTAGAAGAACCCCGCAGGCCGGGGAGCTGTTTTTT.

CDR3 DNA: TGTGCCAGCAGCGTAGCCCCCGCCGAATTGAGCAGTGGGGCTGCCTACAATGAGCAGTTCTTC. It yields the protein CASSVAPAELSSGAAYNEQFF. This rearrangement joins TRBV14 to TRBJ2-1; the D gene is possibly TRBD1 (5 bases). This CDR3 comprises 21 residues. Deletions cut 5 bases from V and 2 bases from J, with 31 bases between. Looked up from germline, CDR1 is SGHDN and CDR2 is FVKESK.

At least ten counts were recorded for this clonotype. The chain carries TRBV20-1 and TRBJ1-1; weak D call: TRBD1 (5 bases). V was trimmed by 4 bases and J by 1 base, leaving 10 bases between them. The CDR3 is made up of 13 amino acids. Looked up from germline, CDR1 is DFQATT and CDR2 is SNEGSKA (reference sequence). The DNA for the CDR3 is TGCAGTGCTAACAGGTTACGGAACACTGAAGCTTTCTTT. Amino acid sequence: CSANRLRNTEAFF.

This clonotype turned up a few times. This chain links TRBV10-3 with TRBJ2-1; 8 bases align to TRBD1. CDR1 is ENHRY, CDR2 SYGVKD, per germline. CDR3 length equals 13 residues. The ends lost 10 bases at V and 7 bases at J; junction bases unmatched: 9. CDR3 residues: CATKGQGANEQFF. In DNA form, the CDR3 reads TGTGCCACCAAAGGGCAGGGGGCAAATGAGCAGTTCTTC.

This chain links TRBV19 with TRBJ2-3; 12 bases align to TRBD2. The CDR3 totals 14 residues. Germline CDR1 is LNHDA and CDR2 is SQIVND (reference sequence). The J segment lost 10 bases and the V segment lost 5 bases, leaving 7 bases of the junction unmatched. The CDR3 DNA is TGTGCCAGTAGTTCACTAGCGGGGGGCCATGCGCAGTATTTT. This gives the protein CASSSLAGGHAQYF.

The chain employs TRBV7-2 and TRBJ2-5; D is unresolved. Germline V gene lookup returns CDR1 SGHTA and CDR2 FQGNSA. Trimming removed 5 bases at V and 5 bases at J, with 15 bases between. This CDR3 contains 14 residues. The CDR3 loop is CASSLRPAPETQYF. CDR3 DNA: TGTGCCAGCAGCCTCCGACCCGCCCCGGAGACCCAGTACTTC. Based on the CDR3 plus reference TRBV7-2 and TRBJ2-5, the full variable domain is GAGVSQSPSNKVTEKGKDVELRCDPISGHTALYWYRQSLGQGLEFLIYFQGNSAPDKSGLPSDRFSAERTGGSVSTLTIQRTQQEDSAVYLCASSLRPAPETQYFGPGTRLLVL.

This clonotype has a handful of counts. This sequence joins TRBV4-3 and TRBJ2-5, with 8 bases that match TRBD1. Germline V gene data show CDR1 as LGHNA and CDR2 as YSLEER. This CDR3 has 18 amino acids. J was trimmed by 5 bases and V by 0 bases; bases with no gene match: 14. CDR3 sequence: CASSQDRVQGAHLETQYF. CDR3 coding DNA: TGCGCCAGCAGCCAAGATAGGGTTCAGGGGGCGCATTTGGAGACCCAGTACTTC.

This clonotype has a handful of counts. The genes are TRBV19 and TRBJ1-5; no clear D gene. The germline gives CDR1 LNHDA, CDR2 SQIVND (reference sequence). Trimming pared 1 base from V and 1 base from J, leaving 5 bases between. This CDR3 has 14 residues. The CDR3 DNA follows: TGTGCCAGTAGTATAGTAGGGAGCAATCAGCCCCAGCATTTT. Amino acid sequence: CASSIVGSNQPQHF.

The chain carries TRBV4-2 and TRBJ2-1; unclear D gene. V lost 0 bases and J 9 bases, leaving 15 bases between the germline ends. Germline CDR1 and CDR2: LGHNA and YNFKEQ. The CDR3 covers 15 residues. CDR3 residues: CASSQDRVAATEQFF. CDR3 nucleotide sequence: TGTGCCAGCAGCCAAGATAGGGTTGCGGCGACTGAGCAGTTCTTC.

This clonotype has a count of ten or more. The CDR3 nucleotides are TGTGCCAGCAGCCGGGAGGCTGGGAGGTACGAGCAGTACGTC. Protein: CASSREAGRYEQYV. V gene TRBV6-1 combines with J gene TRBJ2-7, with TRBD2 matching 7 bases. J lost 4 bases, V lost 6 bases, and 9 bases had no gene match. The CDR3 consists of 14 residues. Germline lookup yields CDR1 MNHNS and CDR2 SASEGT.

The chain carries TRBV10-1 and TRBJ1-6; no definite D call. Per germline, CDR1 WNHNN and CDR2 SYGVQD (reference sequence). V was shortened by 6 bases and J by 10 bases, with 13 bases between the two germline ends. This CDR3 has 13 residues. CDR3 DNA: TGCGCCAGCAGCCGGGGAAAGGGATCACCCCTCCACTTT. Its translation is CASSRGKGSPLHF.

The gene calls are TRBV7-8 and TRBJ1-1; maybe TRBD1 (6 bases). The germline V gene encodes CDR1 SGHVS and CDR2 FQNEAQ. Deletions cut 5 bases from V and 2 bases from J, with 12 bases between. The CDR3 extends over 14 amino acids. The CDR3 protein is CASSLRGTNTEAFF. The CDR3 DNA reads as TGTGCCAGCAGCCTCAGGGGCACTAACACTGAAGCTTTCTTT.

For the CDR3, the DNA is TGTGCCAGCAGCGCTATCGGGGGGGGCACAGATACGCAGTATTTT. This gives the protein CASSAIGGGTDTQYF. The chain has TRBV9 and TRBJ2-3, with 8 positions matching TRBD2. CDR1 and CDR2 (germline): SGDLS, YYNGEE. The CDR3 extends over 15 amino acids. With V trimmed by 3 bases and J by 1 base, 4 bases remained unmatched.

The chain links TRBV7-8 to TRBJ1-1, with a possible D match to TRBD1 (5 bases). Germline CDR1 is SGHVS and CDR2 is FQNEAQ. This CDR3 is 15 amino acids long. The V end was cut by 7 bases, the J end by 5 bases, with 20 bases between. This CDR3 is CASIPVTGGVTEAFF. CDR3 nucleotide sequence: TGTGCCAGCATTCCAGTAACGGGGGGAGTTACTGAAGCTTTCTTT.

This clonotype was detected ten times or more. The V call is TRBV6-1, the J call TRBJ2-3, with D possibly being TRBD1 (5 bases). Germline-derived CDR1 and CDR2 are MNHNS and SASEGT. V dropped 6 bases and J dropped 0 bases, with 10 bases sitting between them. CDR3 size: 14 residues. CDR3 bases: TGTGCCAGCAGGCAACAGGCTAGCACAGATACGCAGTATTTT. It specifies CASRQQASTDTQYF.

This clonotype appeared many times. This chain links TRBV6-1 with TRBJ2-7; D unresolved. V was pared by 6 bases and J by 3 bases, with 6 bases between. Germline V gene data show CDR1 as MNHNS and CDR2 as SASEGT. CDR3 length: 11 residues. CDR3: CASSQNYEQYV. CDR3 coding DNA: TGTGCCAGCAGCCAGAACTACGAGCAGTACGTC.

This clonotype was found many times. The chain carries TRBV20-1 and TRBJ2-7; TRBD1 aligns across 9 bases. Germline values: CDR1 DFQATT, CDR2 SNEGSKA (reference sequence). The CDR3 extends over 16 amino acids. V lost 6 bases, J lost 3 bases, and 15 bases stayed unmatched. The CDR3 bases are TGCAGTGCAGCCACCGGGACAGGGTCTCTTGTCTACGAGCAGTACGTC. It yields the protein CSAATGTGSLVYEQYV.

The rearrangement links TRBV5-1 to TRBJ1-1, with 8 bases aligning to TRBD1. This CDR3 region has 15 residues. Germline lookup yields CDR1 SGHRS and CDR2 YFSETQ. V lost 0 bases and J lost 4; bases outside the gene matches: 5. CDR3 residues: CASSLDRGFSTEAFF. The CDR3 region has the DNA TGCGCCAGCAGCTTGGACAGGGGGTTCTCCACTGAAGCTTTCTTT.

This clonotype was detected a few times. The V call is TRBV6-1, the J call TRBJ2-7, with D perhaps being TRBD1 or TRBD2 (5 bases each). CDR1 and CDR2 (germline): MNHNS, SASEGT. The V end was cut by 5 bases, the J end by 0 bases, with 17 bases between. The CDR3 spans 16 residues. The CDR3 region is CASSSSEAGSSYEQYV. CDR3 in DNA: TGTGCCAGCAGTTCGTCCGAGGCAGGGAGCTCCTACGAGCAGTACGTC.

This rearrangement joins TRBV20-1 to TRBJ1-3; D is perhaps TRBD1 (6 bases). CDR1 is DFQATT, CDR2 SNEGSKA, per germline (reference sequence). V lost 2 bases, J lost 3 bases, and 14 bases lay in between. This CDR3 is built from 15 residues. The CDR3 region has the DNA TGCAGTGCTAGACTACCGGGGGGCCATGGAAACACCATATATTTT. It is translated as CSARLPGGHGNTIYF.

This clonotype was counted between two and nine times. A much more abundant neighbour one base away suggests this may be a read error. This chain uses TRBV14 with TRBJ2-1, with TRBD1 as a possible D gene (5 bases). Germline V CDR1 and CDR2: SGHDN, FVKESK. The CDR3 totals 14 residues. Written as DNA, the CDR3 is TGTGCCAGCAGCCCCCTTGACAGCTACAATGAGCGGTTCTTC. This codes for CASSPLDSYNERFF.

V usage is TRBV7-9 and J usage is TRBJ2-6; D ambiguous. V was cut by 7 bases and J by 0 bases, with 7 bases left in between. Looked up from germline, CDR1 is SEHNR and CDR2 is FQNEAQ (reference sequence). The CDR3 runs to 14 residues. The DNA for the CDR3 is TGTGCCAGCACCCGCACCTCTGGGGCCAACGTCCTGACTTTC. This encodes CASTRTSGANVLTF.

This clonotype occurred many times. The V call is TRBV28, the J call TRBJ1-1, with TRBD1 as a possible D gene (5 bases). CDR1 is MDHEN, CDR2 SYDVKM, per germline. V gave up 3 bases and J gave up 1 base, with 12 bases separating them. The length of the CDR3 is 15 residues. CDR3 in amino acids: CASSFSRGANTEAFF. CDR3 coding DNA: TGTGCCAGCAGTTTTTCACGGGGCGCGAACACTGAAGCTTTCTTT. Variable domain in full (rest from reference TRBV28 and TRBJ1-1): DVKVTQSSRYLVKRTGEKVFLECVQDMDHENMFWYRQDPGLGLRLIYFSYDVKMKEKGDIPEGYSVSREKKERFSLILESASTNQTSMYLCASSFSRGANTEAFFGQGTRLTVV.

The chain recombines TRBV28 with TRBJ1-2; D unclear. Germline V gives CDR1 MDHEN, CDR2 SYDVKM. The CDR3 has 13 residues. V shed 4 bases and J shed 2 bases, with 8 bases lying between them. In DNA, the CDR3 is TGTGCCAGCAGTTCCCCAGAAAACTATGGCTACACCTTC. Its translation: CASSSPENYGYTF.

The rearrangement joins TRBV7-3 to TRBJ2-3; tentatively, D is TRBD2 (5 bases). Germline V gives CDR1 SGHTA, CDR2 FQGTGA. This CDR3 spans 13 amino acids. The V and J ends lost 3 bases and 6 bases respectively, with 10 bases between them. CDR3 in DNA: TGTGCCAGCAGCTTGGGGAGTCGGGATACGCAGTATTTT. Its translation: CASSLGSRDTQYF.